This T cell receptor beta chain was recorded in a study of spatial heterogeneity in lung cancer. Looking at the study overall: Detected beta-chain sequences consistently exceeded alpha-chain sequences.

The ends were cut back, 0 bases at V and 13 bases at J, with 19 bases in the middle. CDR3 length: 15 residues. CDR1 is ENHRY, CDR2 SYGVKD, per germline. This clonotype was counted at least ten times. This sample's time point: blood at routine non-recurrence follow-up after resection. Whole RNA, isolated from tumor, nontumor lung or frozen PBMC, was sequenced without prior sorting. Individual TCR cDNA molecules each bore their own unique molecular identifier. TCRdb redid the calling of the 5' RACE reads with MiXCR, one entry per CDR3 protein. The sample yields about 120,000 distinct CDR3 sequences, 9% to 15% seen once.

The chain uses TRBV10-3 and TRBJ2-1, with D perhaps TRBD1 (6 bases). The sample in question was PBMCs, obtained at follow-up. The receptor was isolated from a male donor with early-stage non-small cell lung cancer. This CDR3 reads CAISESTQQGRGQFF. The DNA of the CDR3 is TGTGCCATCAGTGAGTCGACTCAACAGGGAAGAGGACAGTTCTTC.